This T cell receptor beta chain was identified in a study of cytomegalovirus exposure and HLA in healthy donors. Repertoires were generated with immunoSEQ multiplex PCR, while TCRdb's copy carries only in-frame clones and drops some. The table has approximately 300,000 clones, roughly 90% seen once; the top ten hold about 1.2%. V gave up 5 bases and J gave up 2 bases, with 16 bases separating them. The CDR3 consists of 15 residues. CDR1 is SGHAT, CDR2 FQNNGV, per germline. The chain uses TRBV11-2 and TRBJ2-7; D unresolved. This TCR came from a woman aged 30 to 39 in good health and CMV-seropositive. Sequencing was done on a sample of PBMCs. CDR3 sequence (DNA): TGTGCCAGCAGCCAGAACTTATTGTCTACCTACGAGCAGTACTTC. Translated, it gives CASSQNLLSTYEQYF.